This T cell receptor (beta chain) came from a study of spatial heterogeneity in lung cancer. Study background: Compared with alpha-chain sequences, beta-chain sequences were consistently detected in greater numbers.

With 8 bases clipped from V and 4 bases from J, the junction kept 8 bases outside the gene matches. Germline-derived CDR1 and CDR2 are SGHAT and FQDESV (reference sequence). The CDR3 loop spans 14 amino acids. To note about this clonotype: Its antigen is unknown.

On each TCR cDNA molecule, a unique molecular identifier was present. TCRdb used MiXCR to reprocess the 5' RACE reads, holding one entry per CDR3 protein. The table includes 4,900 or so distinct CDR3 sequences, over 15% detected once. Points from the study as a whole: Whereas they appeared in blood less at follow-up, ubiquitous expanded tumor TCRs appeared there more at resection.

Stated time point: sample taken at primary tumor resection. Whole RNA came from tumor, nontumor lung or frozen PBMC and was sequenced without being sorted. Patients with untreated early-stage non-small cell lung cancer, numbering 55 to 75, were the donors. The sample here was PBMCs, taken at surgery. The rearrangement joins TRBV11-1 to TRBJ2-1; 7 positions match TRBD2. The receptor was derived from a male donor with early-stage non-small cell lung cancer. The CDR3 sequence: CASGMSGAYNEQFF. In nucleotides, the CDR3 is TGTGCCAGCGGCATGAGCGGGGCTTACAATGAGCAGTTCTTC.